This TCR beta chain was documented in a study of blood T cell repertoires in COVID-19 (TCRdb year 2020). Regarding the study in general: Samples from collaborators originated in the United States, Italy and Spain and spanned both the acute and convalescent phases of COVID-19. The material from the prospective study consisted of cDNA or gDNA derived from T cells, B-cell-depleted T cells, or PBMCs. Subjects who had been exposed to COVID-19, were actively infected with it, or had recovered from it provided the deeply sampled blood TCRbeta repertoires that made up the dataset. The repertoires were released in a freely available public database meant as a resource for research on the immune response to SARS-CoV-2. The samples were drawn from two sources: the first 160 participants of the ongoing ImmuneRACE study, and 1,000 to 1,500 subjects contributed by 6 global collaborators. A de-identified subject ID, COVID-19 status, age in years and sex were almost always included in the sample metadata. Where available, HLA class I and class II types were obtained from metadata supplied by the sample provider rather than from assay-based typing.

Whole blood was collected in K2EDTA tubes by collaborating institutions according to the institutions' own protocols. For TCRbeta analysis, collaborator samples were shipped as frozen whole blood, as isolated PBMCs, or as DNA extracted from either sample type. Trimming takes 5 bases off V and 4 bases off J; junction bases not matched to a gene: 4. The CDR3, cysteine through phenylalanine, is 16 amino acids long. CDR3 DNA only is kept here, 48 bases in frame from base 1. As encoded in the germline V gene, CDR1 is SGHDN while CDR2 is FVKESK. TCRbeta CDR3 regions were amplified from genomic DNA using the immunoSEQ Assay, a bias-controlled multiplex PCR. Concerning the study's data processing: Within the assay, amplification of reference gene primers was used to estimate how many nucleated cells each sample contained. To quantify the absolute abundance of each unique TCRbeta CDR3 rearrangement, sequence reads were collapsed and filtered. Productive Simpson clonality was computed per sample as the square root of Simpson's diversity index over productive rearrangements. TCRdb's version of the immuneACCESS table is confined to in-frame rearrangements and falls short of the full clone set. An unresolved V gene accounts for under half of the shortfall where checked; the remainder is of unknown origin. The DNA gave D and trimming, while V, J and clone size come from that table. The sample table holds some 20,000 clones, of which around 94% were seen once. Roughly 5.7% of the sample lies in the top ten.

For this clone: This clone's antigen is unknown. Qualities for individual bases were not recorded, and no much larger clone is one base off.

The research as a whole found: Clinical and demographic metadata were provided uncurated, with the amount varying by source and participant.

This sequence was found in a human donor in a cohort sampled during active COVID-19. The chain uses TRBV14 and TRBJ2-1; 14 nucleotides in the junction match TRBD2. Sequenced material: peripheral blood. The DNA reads TGTGCCAGCAGCAACCGACTAGCGGGAGGGTACAATGAGCAGTTCTTC. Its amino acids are CASSNRLAGGYNEQFF.